This T cell receptor (beta chain) was retrieved from a study of T cells in localized non-small cell lung cancer. Sequencing was performed with immunoSEQ multiplex PCR; in TCRdb, only in-frame clones are kept and a portion is missing. The table records approximately 3,500 clones, around 19% of them present only once. Worth noting for this clone: Its antigen remains unidentified.

Findings and caveats of the study: Adjacent uninvolved lung tissue had the highest T cell clonality, exceeding tumor.

The clonotype was recovered from a woman aged 40-69 years with stage III squamous cell lung carcinoma. The sequencing used lung tumor tissue, collected before any cancer treatment.

In DNA form, the CDR3 reads TGTGCCAGCTCACCACCGGTAGCGGGAGGCCTCCAAGAGACCCAGTACTTC. Its protein is CASSPPVAGGLQETQYF. J is TRBJ2-5 and V is TRBV18; 10 bases agree with TRBD2. Germline CDR1 reads KGHSH; CDR2 reads LQKENI. The length of the CDR3 is 17 residues. Losses at the gene ends were 0 bases for V and 1 base for J; bases not matched to a gene: 5.